This T cell receptor (beta chain) was sequenced during a study of blood T cell repertoires in COVID-19. The overall study: PBMCs, B-cell-depleted T cells, or T cells provided the cDNA or gDNA that made up the material.

J lost 2 bases, V lost 3 bases, and 4 bases had no gene match. The CDR3 covers 15 residues. The V gene's germline CDR1 is SGHRS and CDR2 YFSETQ. Using immunoSEQ multiplex PCR, the repertoire was profiled, and TCRdb retains in-frame clones only, with some absent. The sample holds 25,000 to 35,000 clones, approximately 84% seen once. The V gene is TRBV5-1, the J gene TRBJ2-1, with 8 positions matching TRBD2. The sequencing input was peripheral blood. The receptor's source is a man between 65 and 85 years old with active COVID-19. Written as DNA, the CDR3 is TGCGCCAGCAGCTATAGCGGGGCGGCCTACAATGAGCAGTTCTTC. It yields the protein CASSYSGAAYNEQFF.